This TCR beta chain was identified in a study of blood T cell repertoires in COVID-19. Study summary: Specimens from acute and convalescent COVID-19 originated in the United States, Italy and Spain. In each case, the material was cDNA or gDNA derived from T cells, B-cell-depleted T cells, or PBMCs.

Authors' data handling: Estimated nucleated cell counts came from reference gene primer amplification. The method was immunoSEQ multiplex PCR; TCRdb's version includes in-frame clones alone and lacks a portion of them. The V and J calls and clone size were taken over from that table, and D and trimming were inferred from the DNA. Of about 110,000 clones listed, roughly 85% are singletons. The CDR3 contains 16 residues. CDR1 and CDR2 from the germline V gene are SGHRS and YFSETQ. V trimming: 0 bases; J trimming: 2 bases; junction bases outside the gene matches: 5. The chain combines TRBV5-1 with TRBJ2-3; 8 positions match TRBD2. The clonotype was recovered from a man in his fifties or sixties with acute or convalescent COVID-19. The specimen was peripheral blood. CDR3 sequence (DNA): TGCGCCAGCAGCTTGGAGCGGGGGTGGGACACAGATACGCAGTATTTT. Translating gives CASSLERGWDTDTQYF.